This T cell receptor beta chain is drawn from a study of OX40 agonist ivuxolimab in advanced cancers. Assay used: immunoSEQ multiplex PCR; TCRdb lists only in-frame clones, some missing. The repertoire includes about 31,000 clones, roughly 87% of them detected once, and roughly 22% sits in the top ten. Findings and limits, study-wide: The study observed clonal expansion of CD4+ and CD8+ blood T cells by week 6 at 0.1 to 3.0 mg/kg.

V shed 3 bases and J shed 0 bases, with 18 bases lying between them. The CDR3 totals 18 residues. Germline V lookup: CDR1 KGHSH, CDR2 LQKENI. This clone has only one observation. Its matching antigen is unknown. Sequences were derived from CD4+ or CD8+ T cells sorted from blood, sampled in a trial of the OX40 agonist ivuxolimab. The clonotype originates from an adult with an advanced solid tumor such as melanoma, head and neck, liver or kidney cancer. This chain connects TRBV18 to TRBJ2-4; tentative D call: TRBD1 (6 bases). The DNA of the CDR3 is TGTGCCAGCTCACCCTCTTCCGGGACAAATCTAGCCAAAAACATTCAGTACTTC. Its translation is CASSPSSGTNLAKNIQYF.